A selection of T cell receptor beta chains follows, all from one sample in a study of untreated major depressive disorder. This table comes from immunoSEQ multiplex PCR, and its TCRdb copy is limited to in-frame clones, with some not included. Of tens of thousands of clones listed, just under 95% are singletons. Sequenced sample: CD4+ T cells from PBMCs. All receptors come from a man aged 30 to 39 in good health. Both conserved end residues are part of each CDR3. D genes are given only for firm matches. Clone size is not always given. Where it is, it says once, few, many or a class for expanded clones.

V gene	D gene	clone size	J gene	CDR3 protein	CDR3 DNA
TRBV2	NA	NA	TRBJ2-7	CASSAGISGEGRNYEQYF	TGTGCCAGCAGTGCCGGCATCAGCGGAGAGGGGAGGAACTACGAGCAGTACTTC
TRBV5-4	TRBD1	NA	TRBJ2-1	CASSSNTGGTYNEQFF	TGTGCCAGCAGCTCCAACACAGGGGGGACCTACAATGAGCAGTTCTTC
TRBV19	NA	NA	TRBJ1-1	CATCRDMNTEAFF	TGTGCCACCTGCAGGGATATGAACACTGAAGCTTTCTTT
TRBV4-2	TRBD2	NA	TRBJ2-2	CASSLGTNRGGELFF	TGTGCCAGCAGCCTAGGGACTAATCGAGGCGGGGAGCTGTTTTTT
TRBV5-1	NA	NA	TRBJ2-1	CASSLGGAPEQFF	TGCGCCAGCAGCTTAGGCGGGGCCCCAGAGCAGTTCTTC
TRBV5-1	NA	NA	TRBJ1-2	CASSLEQHGYTF	TGCGCCAGCAGCTTGGAACAGCATGGCTACACCTTC
TRBV30	TRBD1	NA	TRBJ2-7	CAWDSGGSAYEQYF	TGTGCCTGGGACTCAGGGGGTTCAGCCTACGAGCAGTACTTC
TRBV7-2	NA	NA	TRBJ2-1	CASSLNWVGQFF	TGTGCCAGCAGCTTAAATTGGGTCGGACAGTTCTTC
TRBV4-3	TRBD1	NA	TRBJ2-5	CASSQAGTGSWTQYF	TGCGCCAGCAGCCAAGCCGGGACAGGATCCTGGACCCAGTACTTC
TRBV21-1	NA	once	TRBJ1-1	CASSKDWRTEAFF	TGTGCCAGCAGCAAAGATTGGCGGACTGAAGCTTTCTTT
TRBV5-1	NA	NA	TRBJ1-5	CASSLIGDSNQPQHF	TGCGCCAGCAGCTTGATCGGGGATAGCAATCAGCCCCAGCATTTT
TRBV30	NA	NA	TRBJ2-1	CAWSVGGTYNEQFF	TGTGCCTGGAGTGTGGGCGGGACCTACAATGAGCAGTTCTTC
TRBV2	NA	once	TRBJ2-5	CASTYQETQYF	TGTGCCAGCACGTACCAAGAGACCCAGTACTTC
TRBV30	TRBD1	once	TRBJ1-3	CAWRAGGAGNTIYF	TGTGCCTGGAGGGCAGGGGGAGCAGGAAACACCATATATTTT
TRBV18	NA	NA	TRBJ2-3	CASSPAKADTQYF	TGTGCCAGCTCACCAGCTAAGGCAGATACGCAGTATTTT
TRBV4-1	NA	once	TRBJ2-7	CASSQEKNGGYEQYF	TGCGCCAGCAGCCAAGAGAAGAACGGAGGCTACGAGCAGTACTTC
TRBV12-5	NA	NA	TRBJ2-3	CASGQYITSTDTQYF	TGTGCTAGTGGCCAGTACATTACTAGCACAGATACGCAGTATTTT
TRBV4-3	TRBD2	NA	TRBJ2-2	CASSQGLAGGRTGELFF	TGCGCCAGCAGCCAAGGACTAGCGGGAGGGAGGACCGGGGAGCTGTTTTTT
TRBV5-1	NA	NA	TRBJ2-3	CASSSGSLTDTQYF	TGCGCCAGCAGCTCCGGGTCGCTCACAGATACGCAGTATTTT
TRBV19	TRBD2	NA	TRBJ2-7	CASSIGPISPTSGRGYEQYF	TGTGCCAGTAGTATTGGTCCCATCTCCCCGACTAGCGGGAGAGGGTACGAGCAGTACTTC
TRBV9	NA	NA	TRBJ1-2	CASSVDRSNYGYTF	TGTGCCAGCAGCGTAGACAGGTCGAACTATGGCTACACCTTC
TRBV7-3	NA	NA	TRBJ2-5	CASSLTNRETQYF	TGTGCCAGCAGCTTAACCAACCGAGAGACCCAGTACTTC
TRBV5-6	TRBD1	NA	TRBJ1-1	CASSYGQGYTEAFF	TGTGCCAGCAGCTACGGACAGGGGTACACTGAAGCTTTCTTT
TRBV2	NA	few	TRBJ1-4	CASSGPGSRLFF	TGTGCCAGCAGTGGACCAGGGAGTAGACTGTTTTTT
TRBV2	NA	NA	TRBJ2-1	CASRDIDQGRRVLGGSPHNEQFF	TGTGCCAGCCGCGACATAGACCAGGGGCGGAGGGTCTTGGGCGGGAGCCCCCACAATGAGCAGTTCTTC
TRBV5-1	TRBD2	NA	TRBJ2-1	CASSLTLAGGPNEQFF	TGCGCCAGCAGCTTGACTCTAGCGGGAGGGCCAAATGAGCAGTTCTTC
TRBV5-4	NA	NA	TRBJ2-7	CASSLGAYEQYF	TGTGCCAGCAGCTTGGGGGCCTACGAGCAGTACTTC
TRBV2	NA	NA	TRBJ1-4	CASRRQNEKLFF	TGTGCCAGCCGTAGACAGAATGAAAAACTGTTTTTT
TRBV27	NA	NA	TRBJ1-2	CASDRRNYGYTF	TGTGCCAGCGACAGACGGAACTATGGCTACACCTTC
TRBV7-6	NA	NA	TRBJ1-3	CASSLQGTGNTIYF	TGTGCCAGCAGCTTACAGGGGACTGGAAACACCATATATTTT
TRBV6-5	TRBD2	NA	TRBJ2-1	CASTPGTSRNNEQFF	TGTGCCAGCACCCCCGGGACTAGCCGTAACAATGAGCAGTTCTTC
TRBV6-5	TRBD1	NA	TRBJ1-5	CASSPLTGGGQPQHF	TGTGCCAGCAGCCCTTTGACAGGGGGCGGTCAGCCCCAGCATTTT
TRBV7-3	TRBD1	NA	TRBJ2-7	CASSSDSGTGRKEQYF	TGTGCCAGCAGCTCGGATTCCGGGACAGGGCGAAAAGAGCAGTACTTC
TRBV7-3	NA	NA	TRBJ2-2	CASSYSATGELFF	TGTGCCAGCAGCTATAGCGCCACCGGGGAGCTGTTTTTT
TRBV4-1	TRBD1	NA	TRBJ2-7	CASSPQDRGDEQYF	TGCGCCAGCAGCCCGCAGGACAGGGGGGACGAGCAGTACTTC
TRBV30	TRBD2	NA	TRBJ2-5	CAWSHGASGRGETQYF	TGTGCCTGGAGCCACGGGGCTAGCGGGAGGGGGGAGACCCAGTACTTC
TRBV6-6	NA	NA	TRBJ2-3	CASSYSAATQYF	TGTGCCAGCAGTTACTCTGCCGCCACGCAGTATTTT
TRBV9	TRBD2	NA	TRBJ2-7	CASSVAGGTSGNYEQYF	TGTGCCAGCAGCGTAGCTGGGGGGACTAGCGGGAACTACGAGCAGTACTTC
TRBV7-9	NA	NA	TRBJ2-1	CASSLGGGNEQFF	TGTGCCAGCAGCCTAGGGGGAGGCAATGAGCAGTTCTTC
TRBV7-2	NA	once	TRBJ1-1	CASSLGVDQREAFF	TGTGCCAGCAGCCTAGGGGTGGATCAGCGTGAAGCTTTCTTT